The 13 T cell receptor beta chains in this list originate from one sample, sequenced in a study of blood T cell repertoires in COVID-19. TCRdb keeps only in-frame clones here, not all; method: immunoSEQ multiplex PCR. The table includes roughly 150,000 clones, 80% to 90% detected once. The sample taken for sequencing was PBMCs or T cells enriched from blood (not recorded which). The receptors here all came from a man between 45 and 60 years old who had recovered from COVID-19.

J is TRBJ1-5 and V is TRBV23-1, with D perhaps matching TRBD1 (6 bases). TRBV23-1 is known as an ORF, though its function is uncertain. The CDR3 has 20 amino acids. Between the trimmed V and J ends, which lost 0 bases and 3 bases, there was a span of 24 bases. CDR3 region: CASSQSQNRVARRDNQPQHF. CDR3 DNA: TGCGCCAGCAGTCAATCGCAGAACAGGGTGGCCCGGCGAGACAATCAGCCCCAGCATTTT.

DNA of the CDR3: TGTGCCAGCAGCCCAGGATTGCCCCAGCATTTT. Translated, it gives CASSPGLPQHF. The chain is built from TRBV5-8 and TRBJ1-5; D is unclear. The length of the CDR3 is 11 residues. Germline CDR1 SGHTS, CDR2 YDEGEE. V dropped 4 bases and J dropped 9 bases, with 8 bases sitting between them. Full variable domain (missing parts from reference TRBV5-8 and TRBJ1-5): EAGVTQSPTHLIKTRGQQATLRCSPISGHTSVYWYQQALGLGLQFLLWYDEGEERNRGNFPPRFSGRQFPNYSSELNVNALELEDSALYLCASSPGLPQHFGDGTRLSIL.

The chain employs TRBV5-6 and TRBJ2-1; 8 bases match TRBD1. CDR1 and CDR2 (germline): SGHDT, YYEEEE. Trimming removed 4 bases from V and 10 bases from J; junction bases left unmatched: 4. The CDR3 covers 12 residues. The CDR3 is CASSRRDREQFF. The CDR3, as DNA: TGTGCCAGCAGCCGCCGGGACAGGGAGCAGTTCTTC.

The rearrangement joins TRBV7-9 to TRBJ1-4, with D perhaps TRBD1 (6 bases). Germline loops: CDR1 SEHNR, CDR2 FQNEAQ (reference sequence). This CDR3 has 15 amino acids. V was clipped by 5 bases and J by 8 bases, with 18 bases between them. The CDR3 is CASSAQGMASEKLFF. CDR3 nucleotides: TGTGCCAGCAGCGCACAGGGTATGGCGTCGGAAAAACTGTTTTTT.

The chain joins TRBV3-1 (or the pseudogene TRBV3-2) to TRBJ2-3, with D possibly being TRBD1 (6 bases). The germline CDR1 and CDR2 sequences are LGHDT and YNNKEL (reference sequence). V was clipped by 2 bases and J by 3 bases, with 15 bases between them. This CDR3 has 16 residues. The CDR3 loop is CASSQKQVRGTDTQYF. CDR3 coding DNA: TGTGCCAGCAGCCAAAAGCAAGTCAGGGGAACAGATACGCAGTATTTT.

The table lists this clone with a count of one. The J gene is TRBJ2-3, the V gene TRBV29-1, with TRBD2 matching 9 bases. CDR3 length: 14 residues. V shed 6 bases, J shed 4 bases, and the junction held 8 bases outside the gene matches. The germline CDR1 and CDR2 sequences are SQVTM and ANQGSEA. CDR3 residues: CSVSSGVSSDTQYF. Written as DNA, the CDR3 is TGCAGCGTATCTAGCGGGGTGAGCTCAGATACGCAGTATTTT.

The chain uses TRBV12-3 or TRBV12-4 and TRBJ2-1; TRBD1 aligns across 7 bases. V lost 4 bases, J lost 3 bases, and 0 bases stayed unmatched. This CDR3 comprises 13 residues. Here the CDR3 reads CASSWDSYNEQFF. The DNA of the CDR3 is TGTGCCAGCAGTTGGGACAGCTACAATGAGCAGTTCTTC.

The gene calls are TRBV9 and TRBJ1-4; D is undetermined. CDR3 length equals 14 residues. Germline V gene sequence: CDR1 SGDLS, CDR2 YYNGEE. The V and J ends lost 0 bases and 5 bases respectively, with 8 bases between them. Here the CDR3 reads CASSVGILNEKLFF. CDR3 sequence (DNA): TGTGCCAGCAGCGTAGGTATCTTAAATGAAAAACTGTTTTTT.

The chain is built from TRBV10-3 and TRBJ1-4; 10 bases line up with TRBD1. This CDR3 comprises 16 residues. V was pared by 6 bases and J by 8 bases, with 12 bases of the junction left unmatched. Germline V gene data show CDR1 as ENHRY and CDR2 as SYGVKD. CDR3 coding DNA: TGTGCCATCAGCGTTAGCCCCGGGACAGGGGACGAAAAACTGTTTTTT. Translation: CAISVSPGTGDEKLFF.

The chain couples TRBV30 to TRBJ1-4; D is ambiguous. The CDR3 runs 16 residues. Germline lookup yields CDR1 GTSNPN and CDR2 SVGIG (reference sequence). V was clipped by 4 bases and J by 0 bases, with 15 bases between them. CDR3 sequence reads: CAWKGIGIPTNEKLFF. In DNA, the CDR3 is TGTGCCTGGAAAGGTATCGGGATCCCAACTAATGAAAAACTGTTTTTT.

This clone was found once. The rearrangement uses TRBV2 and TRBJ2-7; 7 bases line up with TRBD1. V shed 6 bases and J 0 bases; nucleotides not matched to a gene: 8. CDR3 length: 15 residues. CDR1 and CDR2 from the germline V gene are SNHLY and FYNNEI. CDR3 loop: CASRAGRDSSYEQYF. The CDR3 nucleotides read TGTGCCAGCAGGGCTGGCCGGGACAGCTCCTACGAGCAGTACTTC.

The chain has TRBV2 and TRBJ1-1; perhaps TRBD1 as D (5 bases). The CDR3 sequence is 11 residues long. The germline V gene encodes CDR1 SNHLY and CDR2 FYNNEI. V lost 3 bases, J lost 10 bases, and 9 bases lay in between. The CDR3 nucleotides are TGTGCCAGCAGTGACATGGGGGGAGCTTTCTTT. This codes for CASSDMGGAFF.

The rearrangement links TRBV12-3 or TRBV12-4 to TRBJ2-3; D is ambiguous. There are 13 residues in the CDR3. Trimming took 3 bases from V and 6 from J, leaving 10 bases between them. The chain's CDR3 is CASSFMGQDTQYF. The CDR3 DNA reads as TGTGCCAGCAGTTTTATGGGCCAGGATACGCAGTATTTT.